This entry is about one T cell receptor beta chain. As yet, its antigen is unknown. This PCR relied on a set of 60 Vbeta primers and 13 Jbeta primers. Authors' analysis steps: As a later analysis found, there were 82 million or so unique TCR beta chains, of which roughly 11 million were shared. Using immunoSEQ multiplex PCR, the repertoire was profiled, and TCRdb retains in-frame clones only, with some absent. V and J calls plus clone size are reproduced from that table; the DNA served to infer D and trimming. This sample has under 200,000 clones; around 80% occur once, and the top ten carry roughly 6.3%. This sample was taken from a study of cytomegalovirus exposure and HLA in healthy donors. Findings and caveats of the study: Certain sequence variants were highly shared and formed a cluster, and this cluster was likely a sequencing artifact. When a later analysis was performed, an Asian-associated ancestry cluster reportedly had fewer N-insertions than the roughly 700-donor mean. A list of approximately 160 TCR beta chains associated with cytomegalovirus was given.

The CDR3 spans 17 residues. Trimming at V came to 3 bases and at J to 2 bases, leaving 7 bases not matched to a gene. Germline V gene data show CDR1 as KGHSH and CDR2 as LQKENI. This receptor was identified in a male donor in good health and CMV-seropositive. The specimen sequenced was PBMCs. The V gene is TRBV18, the J gene TRBJ2-3; TRBD1 agrees at 11 bases. DNA of the CDR3: TGTGCCAGCTCACCCGGGACAGGGGGTTCCGTCACAGATACGCAGTATTTT. As protein: CASSPGTGGSVTDTQYF.